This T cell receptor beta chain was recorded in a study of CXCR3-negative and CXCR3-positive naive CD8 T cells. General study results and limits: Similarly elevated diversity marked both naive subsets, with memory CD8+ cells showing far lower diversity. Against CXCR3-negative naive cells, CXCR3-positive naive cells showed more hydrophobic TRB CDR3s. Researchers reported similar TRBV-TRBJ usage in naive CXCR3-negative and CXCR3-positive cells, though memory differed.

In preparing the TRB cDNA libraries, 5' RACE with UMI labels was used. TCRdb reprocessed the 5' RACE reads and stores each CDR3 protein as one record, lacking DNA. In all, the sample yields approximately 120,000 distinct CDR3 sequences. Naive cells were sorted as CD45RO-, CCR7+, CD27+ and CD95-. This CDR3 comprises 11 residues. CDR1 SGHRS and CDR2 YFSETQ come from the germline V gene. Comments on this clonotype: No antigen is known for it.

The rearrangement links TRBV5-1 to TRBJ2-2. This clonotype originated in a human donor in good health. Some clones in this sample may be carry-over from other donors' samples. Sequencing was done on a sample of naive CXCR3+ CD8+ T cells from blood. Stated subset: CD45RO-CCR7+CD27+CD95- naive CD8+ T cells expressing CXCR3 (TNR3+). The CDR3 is CASSLDWELFF.